The 26 T cell receptor beta chains reported below all come from one sample, sequenced in a study of blood T cell repertoires in COVID-19 (dated by TCRdb to 2019 to 2021). The library was prepared using the immunoSEQ multiplex PCR assay. TCRdb carries this immuneACCESS record with in-frame sequences only. Its versions omit some clonotypes, under half of them owing to an unresolved V gene in the studies checked, with the rest unexplained. The sample data list over 100,000 clones, and roughly 89% of these were observed just once. The ten largest clones take up about 19% of the sample. Sequences were obtained from peripheral blood. The receptors originated from a human donor with acute or convalescent COVID-19. The donor label of this sample is uncertain.

The chain joins TRBV27 to TRBJ2-2; perhaps TRBD1 as D (5 bases). Deletions cut 4 bases from V and 8 bases from J, with 14 bases between. Germline V gene lookup returns CDR1 MNHEY and CDR2 SMNVEV (reference sequence). The CDR3 extends over 14 amino acids. CDR3 sequence reads: CASSYGQTAGELFF. Here the CDR3 DNA reads TGTGCCAGCAGTTATGGACAAACGGCGGGGGAGCTGTTTTTT.

This clone was counted between two and nine times. The chain links TRBV19 to TRBJ1-2; 10 bases map to TRBD1. Per the germline V gene, CDR1 is LNHDA and CDR2 is SQIVND (reference sequence). V lost 7 bases and J lost 4; bases outside the gene matches: 9. The CDR3 runs to 15 residues. DNA of the CDR3: TGTGCCAGTATTCCGGGACAGGGGTTTTTCTATGGCTACACCTTC. It specifies CASIPGQGFFYGYTF.

This CDR3 reads CASSHALAGAGNTQYF. The CDR3 DNA follows: TGTGCCAGCAGCCATGCCTTAGCGGGGGCCGGGAATACGCAGTATTTT. The genes are TRBV7-9 and TRBJ2-3; 9 bases fit TRBD2. The germline V gene encodes CDR1 SEHNR and CDR2 FQNEAQ (reference sequence). The CDR3 consists of 16 residues. Unmatched junction bases numbered 13, after V lost 5 bases and J lost 7 bases. Full variable domain (outside the CDR3, taken from reference TRBV7-9 and TRBJ2-3): DTGVSQNPRHKITKRGQNVTFRCDPISEHNRLYWYRQTLGQGPEFLTYFQNEAQLEKSRLLSDRFSAERPKGSFSTLEIQRTEQGDSAMYLCASSHALAGAGNTQYFGPGTRLTVL.

The V and J genes are TRBV7-3 and TRBJ2-3, with a tentative D call TRBD2 (6 bases). Trimming shortened V by 2 bases and J by 2 bases, and 14 bases separated the two germline ends. Germline V gene sequence: CDR1 SGHTA, CDR2 FQGTGA. This CDR3 region has 16 residues. CDR3 nucleotide sequence: TGTGCCAGCAGCTTAGGTGCGGGGCTACCCACAGATACGCAGTATTTT. This gives the protein CASSLGAGLPTDTQYF. Variable domain in full (rest from reference TRBV7-3 and TRBJ2-3): GAGVSQTPSNKVTEKGKYVELRCDPISGHTALYWYRQSLGQGPEFLIYFQGTGAADDSGLPNDRFFAVRPEGSVSTLKIQRTERGDSAVYLCASSLGAGLPTDTQYFGPGTRLTVL.

The chain carries TRBV27 and TRBJ2-1, with D perhaps matching TRBD2 (6 bases). This CDR3 comprises 15 residues. V was trimmed by 6 bases and J by 8 bases, leaving 20 bases between them. The germline gives CDR1 MNHEY, CDR2 SMNVEV (reference sequence). For the CDR3, the DNA is TGTGCCAGCAGCCACGCCGGGACTCAGTTGTATGAGCAGTTCTTC. This gives the protein CASSHAGTQLYEQFF.

The chain employs TRBV6-4 and TRBJ1-2; D is unclear. V lost 6 bases to trimming and J lost 5 bases, with 13 bases between them. The CDR3 loop spans 13 amino acids. Germline V CDR1 and CDR2: MRHNA, SNTAGT. The CDR3 loop reads CASRPGFGYGYTF. DNA of the CDR3: TGTGCCAGCAGACCGGGATTTGGATATGGCTACACCTTC.

The V call is TRBV7-2, the J call TRBJ1-2; perhaps TRBD1 as D (5 bases). The CDR3 covers 16 residues. Between the trimmed V and J ends, which lost 0 bases and 6 bases, there was a span of 17 bases. The germline gives CDR1 SGHTA, CDR2 FQGNSA. The CDR3 nucleotides are TGTGCCAGCAGCTTAGCCTGGACGGGACCGGGGGATGGCTACACCTTC. Its translation is CASSLAWTGPGDGYTF.

This rearrangement joins TRBV5-6 to TRBJ2-7, with TRBD1 matching 7 bases. The CDR3 extends over 16 amino acids. J was trimmed by 3 bases and V by 3 bases; bases with no gene match: 12. Per the germline V gene, CDR1 is SGHDT and CDR2 is YYEEEE. The CDR3 bases are TGTGCCAGCAGCTCTCACGGGACAGCTTCTATCTACGAGCAGTACTTC. This sequence encodes CASSSHGTASIYEQYF.

This clone was observed a single time. CDR3 coding DNA: TGCGCCAGCAGCCAAGAGGGGACACCTGGAAACACCATATATTTT. It yields the protein CASSQEGTPGNTIYF. The V gene is TRBV4-1, the J gene TRBJ1-3, with TRBD1 as a possible D gene (6 bases). V dropped 0 bases and J dropped 2 bases, with 8 bases sitting between them. This CDR3 is 15 amino acids long. Germline V gene sequence: CDR1 MGHRA, CDR2 YSYEKL.

This clone was recorded once. The chain is built from TRBV7-9 and TRBJ1-5, with a weak D call TRBD1 (5 bases). Per germline, CDR1 SEHNR and CDR2 FQNEAQ (reference sequence). The CDR3 is 14 residues long. V lost 5 bases and J 6 bases, leaving 14 bases between the germline ends. The CDR3 DNA reads TGTGCCAGCAGCCTTGGGCAGGGATCTCAGCCCCAGCATTTT. Translation gives CASSLGQGSQPQHF.

V gene TRBV14 combines with J gene TRBJ2-2, with D unclear. Per germline, CDR1 SGHDN and CDR2 FVKESK. Trimming removed 1 base at V and 3 bases at J, with 9 bases between. The CDR3 sequence is 15 residues long. The DNA for the CDR3 is TGTGCCAGCAGCCAAGTCGGTGGTTACACCGGGGAGCTGTTTTTT. Translation gives CASSQVGGYTGELFF.

CDR3 sequence reads: CASSSSGTGGGEKLFF. The CDR3 DNA reads TGTGCCAGCAGTTCCTCCGGGACAGGGGGCGGCGAAAAACTGTTTTTT. The chain uses TRBV6-6 and TRBJ1-4; TRBD1 matches at 12 bases. This CDR3 contains 16 residues. Unmatched junction bases numbered 8, after V lost 4 bases and J lost 8 bases. Germline assignment: CDR1 MNHNY and CDR2 SVGAGI (reference sequence).

The chain employs TRBV28 and TRBJ2-2; 11 nucleotides align to TRBD2. With V trimmed by 2 bases and J by 1 base, 6 bases remained unmatched. From germline, CDR1 is MDHEN and CDR2 SYDVKM. This CDR3 contains 18 residues. The CDR3 region is CASSLPTSGTLNTGELFF. In DNA, the CDR3 is TGTGCCAGCAGTTTACCGACTAGCGGGACTCTGAACACCGGGGAGCTGTTTTTT. The full variable domain, completed using reference TRBV28 and TRBJ2-2, is DVKVTQSSRYLVKRTGEKVFLECVQDMDHENMFWYRQDPGLGLRLIYFSYDVKMKEKGDIPEGYSVSREKKERFSLILESASTNQTSMYLCASSLPTSGTLNTGELFFGEGSRLTVL.

The CDR3 nucleotides are TGTGCCAGCAGCTTAGGCACAAACACCGGGGAGCTGTTTTTT. Translation gives CASSLGTNTGELFF. The rearrangement uses TRBV7-2 and TRBJ2-2; D is unclear. The V and J ends lost 1 base and 2 bases respectively, with 5 bases between them. Germline-derived CDR1 and CDR2 are SGHTA and FQGNSA. CDR3 length: 14 amino acids. Full variable domain (missing parts from reference TRBV7-2 and TRBJ2-2): GAGVSQSPSNKVTEKGKDVELRCDPISGHTALYWYRQSLGQGLEFLIYFQGNSAPDKSGLPSDRFSAERTGGSVSTLTIQRTQQEDSAVYLCASSLGTNTGELFFGEGSRLTVL.

The chain carries TRBV27 and TRBJ1-4; D might be TRBD1 (5 bases). Per the germline V gene, CDR1 is MNHEY and CDR2 is SMNVEV (reference sequence). The CDR3 spans 14 residues. The V gene lost 3 bases and the J gene lost 8 bases, with 13 bases spanning the gap. The CDR3 DNA is TGTGCCAGCAGTTTTGACCATGGGGGGGAAAAACTGTTTTTT. Its translation: CASSFDHGGEKLFF.

The rearrangement uses TRBV7-2 and TRBJ1-1; perhaps TRBD1 as D (5 bases). With 2 bases removed from V and 1 base from J, the gap between germline ends came to 14 bases. The length of the CDR3 is 16 residues. Germline-derived CDR1 and CDR2 are SGHTA and FQGNSA. As DNA, the CDR3 is TGTGCCAGCAGCTTATATGCTCGGACACAGAACACTGAAGCTTTCTTT. As protein: CASSLYARTQNTEAFF.

The V gene is TRBV4-2, the J gene TRBJ2-3, with TRBD2 matching 7 bases. CDR1 is LGHNA, CDR2 YNFKEQ, per germline. CDR3 size: 16 residues. V was clipped by 1 base and J by 2 bases; unmatched bases: 6. CDR3 region: CASSQAPGGPTDTQYF. The CDR3 nucleotides read TGTGCCAGCAGCCAAGCTCCGGGAGGCCCCACAGATACGCAGTATTTT.

The V gene is TRBV4-3, the J gene TRBJ2-7; tentative D call: TRBD2 (6 bases). The V gene's germline CDR1 is LGHNA and CDR2 YSLEER. Trimming stripped 1 base from V and 6 bases from J, with 10 bases between. The CDR3 is 13 residues long. The DNA of the CDR3 is TGCGCCAGCAGCCAAGTCGGAGGGACCGAGCAGTACTTC. It specifies CASSQVGGTEQYF.

J is TRBJ2-7 and V is TRBV11-2; TRBD1 matches 10 bases. Germline CDR1 reads SGHAT; CDR2 reads FQNNGV. The CDR3 sequence is 16 residues long. V dropped 4 bases and J dropped 3; count of bases not matched to a gene: 9. CDR3 nucleotides: TGTGCCAGCAGCTCAAGATATGACAGGGGGCTCTACGAGCAGTACTTC. Translation: CASSSRYDRGLYEQYF.

The rearrangement uses TRBV20-1 and TRBJ2-1; perhaps TRBD1 as D (5 bases). Per germline, CDR1 DFQATT and CDR2 SNEGSKA (reference sequence). CDR3 length equals 11 residues. Between the trimmed V and J ends, which lost 7 bases and 8 bases, there was a span of 12 bases. The CDR3 is CSVQGTDEQFF. In DNA form, the CDR3 reads TGCAGTGTTCAGGGTACCGATGAGCAGTTCTTC.

The rearrangement joins TRBV3-1 (or the pseudogene TRBV3-2) to TRBJ1-2; TRBD1 is a possible D gene (6 bases). Trimming removed 0 bases from V and 4 bases from J, with 9 bases in between. The germline gives CDR1 LGHDT, CDR2 YNNKEL (reference sequence). CDR3 length equals 14 residues. The CDR3 here is CASSQDWGPYGYTF. CDR3 sequence (DNA): TGTGCCAGCAGCCAAGATTGGGGGCCCTATGGCTACACCTTC.

V and J are TRBV3-1 (or the pseudogene TRBV3-2) and TRBJ1-2; TRBD1 might be the D (6 bases). V was pared by 5 bases and J by 4 bases, with 26 bases between. The CDR3 runs to 18 residues. Germline V gives CDR1 LGHDT, CDR2 YNNKEL (reference sequence). The CDR3 DNA reads TGTGCCAGCAGCAACTACCTACCCGGTGCGGGGGGCGGCTATGGCTACACCTTC. This gives the protein CASSNYLPGAGGGYGYTF.

The rearrangement uses TRBV7-9 and TRBJ2-1, with D perhaps matching TRBD2 (5 bases). Trimming removed 6 bases from V and 2 bases from J, with 11 bases in between. The CDR3 length is 14 residues. Germline CDR1 is SEHNR and CDR2 is FQNEAQ (reference sequence). The CDR3 nucleotides read TGTGCCAGCAGGGTTAGCGAGACCTACAATGAGCAGTTCTTC. It translates to CASRVSETYNEQFF.

This clone was counted a single time. V usage is TRBV4-3 and J usage is TRBJ1-2; 10 bases map to TRBD1. Germline values: CDR1 LGHNA, CDR2 YSLEER. The CDR3 length is 14 residues. Trimming removed 6 bases from V and 3 bases from J; junction bases left unmatched: 4. CDR3 sequence reads: CASRGTGEDYGYTF. In DNA, the CDR3 is TGCGCCAGCAGAGGGACAGGGGAAGACTATGGCTACACCTTC.

J is TRBJ1-1 and V is TRBV11-2; unclear D gene. There are 13 residues in the CDR3. Trimming removed 6 bases from V and 1 base from J, with 9 bases in between. Germline V gene sequence: CDR1 SGHAT, CDR2 FQNNGV. For the CDR3, the DNA is TGTGCCAGCAGGTCTACAGCGAACACTGAAGCTTTCTTT. Amino acids: CASRSTANTEAFF.

The gene calls are TRBV15 and TRBJ2-3; no reliable D call. The CDR3 spans 14 residues. Germline values: CDR1 LNHNV, CDR2 YYDKDF (reference sequence). V gave up 0 bases and J gave up 2 bases, with 6 bases separating them. In DNA, the CDR3 is TGTGCCACCAGCAGAGAGGAGTTCACAGATACGCAGTATTTT. Translation: CATSREEFTDTQYF.